A selection of T cell receptor beta chains follows, all from one sample in a study of cytotoxic CD8 clonotypes in ibrutinib-treated CLL. Some clones are missing from TCRdb's copy, which holds only in-frame ones; the method was immunoSEQ multiplex PCR. The sample consists of approximately 320,000 clones, 67% of them appearing once. Sequencing was performed on PBMCs, taken after 36 months of ibrutinib treatment. All receptors come from a human donor with chronic lymphocytic leukemia. Each CDR3 is given with its conserved first and last residue. The order of the fields is clone size, J gene, V gene, D gene, CDR3 DNA, CDR3 protein. A D gene is named only where the DNA matches it firmly. Clone sizes are given selectively: once, few, many, or a class where the clone is expanded.

NA,TRBJ1-2,TRBV15,TRBD1,TGTGCCACCAGCAGAGCTTTTTTCGTTGGGACAGCCGCTAACTATGGCTACACCTTC,CATSRAFFVGTAANYGYTF
NA,TRBJ1-2,TRBV5-1,NA,TGCGCCAGCAGCTTGGTAGGCCCCTCGGGGGGCTACACCTTC,CASSLVGPSGGYTF
NA,TRBJ2-6,TRBV7-3,NA,TGTGCCAGCAGCTTAAGCAGTCCATACTCTGGGGCCAACGTCCTGACTTTC,CASSLSSPYSGANVLTF
many,TRBJ2-7,TRBV4-1,NA,TGCGCCAGCAGCCAGAGAGACATAATAGGCCACGAGCAGTACTTC,CASSQRDIIGHEQYF
few,TRBJ2-4,TRBV2,TRBD2,TGTGCCAGCAGCTGGATCCGGAGCGGGAGCGGCTTGGACATTCAGTACTTC,CASSWIRSGSGLDIQYF
few,TRBJ1-4,TRBV27,NA,TGTGCCAGCAGTTTATCCCCTCATAATGAAAAACTGTTTTTT,CASSLSPHNEKLFF
NA,TRBJ2-1,TRBV5-1,NA,TGCGCCAGCAGCTTGGCCCCTTTCTTTACTTACAATGAGCAGTTCTTC,CASSLAPFFTYNEQFF
NA,TRBJ2-7,TRBV29-1,NA,TGCAGCGTTGAAAGCGGAACAGGGTCCTACGAGCAGTACTTC,CSVESGTGSYEQYF
NA,TRBJ1-1,TRBV29-1,NA,TGCAGCGTTGACCGCCGGGACAAGAACACTGAAGCTTTCTTT,CSVDRRDKNTEAFF
NA,TRBJ1-2,TRBV7-2,NA,TGTGCCAGCAGCTTAGTCTCCGGGATGCTAGGCTATGGCTACACCTTC,CASSLVSGMLGYGYTF
once,TRBJ1-4,TRBV28,NA,TGTGCCAGCGTAAGCACAGGGTTAACTAATGAAAAACTGTTTTTT,CASVSTGLTNEKLFF
NA,TRBJ2-1,TRBV18,NA,TGTGCCAGCTCACCAGTTGACTACTCCTACAATGAGCAGTTCTTC,CASSPVDYSYNEQFF
NA,TRBJ1-1,TRBV5-1,TRBD1,TGCGCCAGCAGCATAAAGACAGGGAGTACCACTGAAGCTTTCTTT,CASSIKTGSTTEAFF
NA,TRBJ2-1,TRBV13,TRBD1,TGTGCCAGCAGCTCGAGGACAGGATTCAATGAGCAGTTCTTC,CASSSRTGFNEQFF
NA,TRBJ2-7,TRBV4-2,TRBD2,TGTGCCAGCAGCCATAGGACTAGCGGGGGCTACGAGCAGTACTTC,CASSHRTSGGYEQYF
NA,TRBJ2-1,TRBV7-3,TRBD2,TGTGCCAGCAGCTTAACTCTAGCGGGTGTCGGAGAGCAGTTCTTC,CASSLTLAGVGEQFF
NA,TRBJ2-4,TRBV4-1,NA,TGCGCCAGCAGCCAGCCGGGACTGGGGGGCAAAAACATTCAGTACTTC,CASSQPGLGGKNIQYF
NA,TRBJ1-2,TRBV6-1,TRBD1,TGTGCCAGCAGTATCCGGGACAGGGGAAACTATGGCTACACCTTC,CASSIRDRGNYGYTF
NA,TRBJ2-3,TRBV2,NA,TGTGCCAGCAGTGGGGGGAGACTATTCTCTGATACGCAGTATTTT,CASSGGRLFSDTQYF
NA,TRBJ2-2,TRBV5-1,NA,TGCGCCAGCAAGGGGGTAGAAAACACCGGGGAGCTGTTTTTT,CASKGVENTGELFF
NA,TRBJ1-3,TRBV4-3,NA,TGCGCCAGCAGCCCCACGAGCTCTGGAAACACCATATATTTT,CASSPTSSGNTIYF
NA,TRBJ1-4,TRBV29-1,NA,TGCAGCGCGGGGGGAATTGGTGAAAAACTGTTTTTT,CSAGGIGEKLFF